A single sample is the source of the 3 T cell receptor beta chains below, sequenced in a study of CD8 T cells in ankylosing spondylitis. No antigen has been identified for these receptors. MiXCR, applied by TCRdb to the 5' RACE reads, yields one record per CDR3 protein. Here the sample spans around 390,000 distinct CDR3 sequences, around 20% being singletons. Points from the study as a whole: For ankylosing spondylitis blood, a TCR beta motif of roughly 8 highly homologous variants appeared characteristic.

The sample taken for sequencing was blood, either unsorted or a sorted T cell fraction (not recorded which). Source of these receptors: a male donor with ankylosing spondylitis.

This sequence joins TRBV5-1 and TRBJ2-7, with TRBD1 as a possible D gene (6 bases). Germline V CDR1 and CDR2: SGHRS, YFSETQ. The CDR3 totals 12 residues. Trimming stripped 5 bases from V and 2 bases from J, with 8 bases between. CDR3 DNA sequence: TGCGCCAGCAGGGACAGCACCTACGAGCAGTACTTC. As protein: CASRDSTYEQYF.

This clonotype was counted at least ten times. The chain is built from TRBV7-9 and TRBJ1-1; D ambiguous. Germline CDR1 SEHNR, CDR2 FQNEAQ (reference sequence). CDR3 length: 13 residues. Trimming took 1 base from V and 4 from J, leaving 7 bases between them. In DNA, the CDR3 is TGTGCCAGCAGCTTAGAAGGCAGCACTGAAGCTTTCTTT. It encodes CASSLEGSTEAFF.

The rearrangement joins TRBV7-2 to TRBJ1-2; D perhaps matches TRBD1 (6 bases). V was pared by 6 bases and J by 5 bases, with 13 bases between. The CDR3 is 13 amino acids. The V gene's germline CDR1 is SGHTA and CDR2 FQGNSA. The CDR3 bases are TGTGCCAGCAGTACGACAGGCCCTTATGGCTACACCTTC. It encodes CASSTTGPYGYTF.